This TCR beta chain is drawn from a study of neoadjuvant anti-PD-1 for oral cavity cancer. TCRdb keeps only in-frame clones here, not all; method: immunoSEQ multiplex PCR. The table lists about 68,000 clones, 70% to 90% of them singletons, with about 3.7% in the top ten. Germline lookup yields CDR1 SQVTM and CDR2 ANQGSEA. V was pared by 5 bases and J by 1 base, with 5 bases between. The length of the CDR3 is 11 residues. Time point specified: after neoadjuvant nivolumab, at surgical resection. This TCR was sampled from a person between 35 and 79 years old with oral cavity squamous cell carcinoma. The chain links TRBV29-1 to TRBJ1-1; no definite D call. Specimen: PBMCs, collected after nivolumab (anti-PD-1) treatment. CDR3 loop: CSVSQNTEAFF. The CDR3 nucleotides are TGCAGCGTTTCTCAGAACACTGAAGCTTTCTTT.